The 24 T cell receptor beta chains in this list originate from one sample, sequenced in a study of response to subunit inactivated influenza vaccine. From the RT-PCR reads, TCRdb called clonotypes with MiXCR, one entry per CDR3 protein. The sample consists of hundreds of thousands of distinct CDR3 sequences, approximately 17% of them appearing once. This sample comprised PBMCs from blood, obtained around 5 days after vaccination. These TCRs come from a man aged 45 to 65 who received an inactivated influenza vaccine.

In its sample, this clonotype was seen a few times. The chain employs TRBV20-1 and TRBJ2-1; D could derive from TRBD1 or TRBD2 (5 bases each). The CDR3 has 15 amino acids. Germline V CDR1 and CDR2: DFQATT, SNEGSKA (reference sequence). Here the CDR3 DNA reads TGCAGCCCCTACGCCGGGGCTCAGTGGGGGAATGAGCAGTTCTTC. Translating gives CSPYAGAQWGNEQFF.

In DNA, the CDR3 is TGCAGTGCTCCTGGGGCCCTCCAAGAGACCCAGTACTTC. Translation gives CSAPGALQETQYF. The rearrangement uses TRBV20-1 and TRBJ2-5, with TRBD1 as a possible D gene (5 bases). V lost 5 bases to trimming and J lost 1 base, with 11 bases between them. The CDR3 sequence is 13 residues long. Germline V gene sequence: CDR1 DFQATT, CDR2 SNEGSKA (reference sequence).

V and J are TRBV27 and TRBJ1-5, with D uncertain. The CDR3 contains 14 residues. Trimming pared 0 bases from V and 6 bases from J, leaving 9 bases between. Germline CDR1 and CDR2: MNHEY and SMNVEV (reference sequence). CDR3 nucleotide sequence: TGTGCCAGCAGTTTATCGCGGGTTCGTCAGCCCCAGCATTTT. It is translated as CASSLSRVRQPQHF.

The rearrangement links TRBV5-1 to TRBJ2-7; 8 nucleotides line up with TRBD1. V was pared by 5 bases and J by 3 bases, with 10 bases of the junction left unmatched. CDR1 and CDR2 from the germline V gene are SGHRS and YFSETQ. This CDR3 has 15 amino acids. The CDR3 DNA follows: TGCGCCAGCAGTAATGGGGGGACAGGTAACTACGAGCAGTACTTC. Amino acid sequence: CASSNGGTGNYEQYF.

This clonotype came up many times. The rearrangement uses TRBV28 and TRBJ2-1; 8 positions agree with TRBD2. Germline loops: CDR1 MDHEN, CDR2 SYDVKM. The CDR3 has 16 amino acids. J was trimmed by 0 bases and V by 8 bases; bases with no gene match: 9. CDR3 residues: CASGPAGTSSYNEQFF. CDR3 bases: TGTGCCAGCGGGCCTGCCGGGACTAGCTCCTACAATGAGCAGTTCTTC.

J is TRBJ2-3 and V is TRBV27, with a possible D match to TRBD2 (5 bases). V lost 5 bases and J 6 bases, leaving 15 bases between the germline ends. Per the germline V gene, CDR1 is MNHEY and CDR2 is SMNVEV (reference sequence). The CDR3 has 14 residues. For the CDR3, the DNA is TGTGCCAGCAGTGGCGGAACGAGGGCCGATACGCAGTATTTT. Amino acids: CASSGGTRADTQYF.

This clonotype occurred many times. The rearrangement links TRBV5-1 to TRBJ2-3, with 7 bases identical to TRBD2. CDR1 is SGHRS, CDR2 YFSETQ, per germline. V dropped 3 bases and J dropped 0; count of bases not matched to a gene: 7. This CDR3 has 16 amino acids. Here the CDR3 reads CASSSGTKSSTDTQYF. CDR3 nucleotides: TGCGCCAGCAGCTCTGGGACTAAATCTAGCACAGATACGCAGTATTTT. The full variable domain, its missing parts supplied by reference TRBV5-1 and TRBJ2-3, is KAGVTQTPRYLIKTRGQQVTLSCSPISGHRSVSWYQQTPGQGLQFLFEYFSETQRNKGNFPGRFSGRQFSNSRSEMNVSTLELGDSALYLCASSSGTKSSTDTQYFGPGTRLTVL.

This clonotype was detected only a few times. This chain links TRBV29-1 with TRBJ2-1; D call uncertain. Germline V gene sequence: CDR1 SQVTM, CDR2 ANQGSEA. The CDR3 totals 13 residues. Trimming took off 8 bases at V and 6 bases at J, with 17 bases between the two ends. CDR3 protein: CSHNAPPFNEQFF. In DNA form, the CDR3 reads TGCAGCCATAATGCTCCCCCTTTCAATGAGCAGTTCTTC.

A few counts support this clonotype. CDR3 region: CASSPYSGNSYNEQFF. CDR3 DNA: TGTGCCAGCAGCCCCTATAGCGGAAACTCCTACAATGAGCAGTTCTTC. This sequence joins TRBV7-3 and TRBJ2-1; D possibly corresponds to TRBD2 (6 bases). CDR3 length equals 16 residues. The germline V gene has CDR1 SGHTA and CDR2 FQGTGA. Trimming left V 5 bases short and J 0 bases short, with 14 bases between.

A few counts support this clonotype. The chain links TRBV7-2 to TRBJ2-1; possible D gene TRBD2, 6 bases. V was pared by 2 bases and J by 9 bases, with 29 bases between. CDR1 and CDR2 from the germline V gene are SGHTA and FQGNSA. This CDR3 has 19 amino acids. The CDR3 loop is CASSLSVGRGGIGLFEQFF. As DNA, the CDR3 is TGTGCCAGCAGCTTATCGGTTGGGCGGGGCGGGATAGGTTTGTTTGAGCAGTTCTTC. Complete variable domain (other parts from reference TRBV7-2 and TRBJ2-1): GAGVSQSPSNKVTEKGKDVELRCDPISGHTALYWYRQSLGQGLEFLIYFQGNSAPDKSGLPSDRFSAERTGGSVSTLTIQRTQQEDSAVYLCASSLSVGRGGIGLFEQFFGPGTRLTVL.

The rearrangement links TRBV4-3 to TRBJ2-1, with D perhaps matching TRBD2 (6 bases). V was shortened by 3 bases and J by 9 bases, with 27 bases between the two germline ends. There are 18 residues in the CDR3. Germline CDR1 is LGHNA and CDR2 is YSLEER. CDR3 in amino acids: CASSQAGRGRLDRSEQFF. The CDR3 DNA is TGCGCCAGCAGCCAGGCGGGGCGAGGACGACTAGATAGGAGTGAGCAGTTCTTC.

In this sample, this clonotype turned up many times. The V gene is TRBV29-1, the J gene TRBJ2-5, with D maybe TRBD1 (6 bases). The CDR3 is 13 amino acids. V was cut by 3 bases and J by 4 bases, with 12 bases left in between. Looked up from germline, CDR1 is SQVTM and CDR2 is ANQGSEA. In nucleotides, the CDR3 is TGCAGCGTTGACAGGGGCGCGGGAGAGACCCAGTACTTC. It codes for CSVDRGAGETQYF.

This chain connects TRBV7-6 to TRBJ2-5, with D uncertain. Trimming took off 5 bases at V and 2 bases at J, with 9 bases between the two ends. The CDR3 spans 13 residues. Germline assignment: CDR1 SGHVS and CDR2 FNYEAQ. The CDR3 DNA reads as TGTGCCAGCAGCGGTCATAAGCAAGAGACCCAGTACTTC. This gives the protein CASSGHKQETQYF.

This chain uses TRBV20-1 with TRBJ2-5, with 9 positions matching TRBD2. The germline V gene encodes CDR1 DFQATT and CDR2 SNEGSKA (reference sequence). V lost 6 bases and J lost 1; bases outside the gene matches: 15. The CDR3 contains 17 residues. The CDR3 DNA reads as TGCAGTGCCCCCGGCCCCGTGACTAGCGGAAGCCAAGAGACCCAGTACTTC. Protein: CSAPGPVTSGSQETQYF.

This clonotype was seen at least ten times. The CDR3 sequence: CASSYTATGYEQYF. The CDR3 bases are TGTGCCAGCAGTTACACGGCAACAGGGTACGAGCAGTACTTC. The chain is built from TRBV6-5 and TRBJ2-7; a weak D match, TRBD1 (6 bases). CDR1 and CDR2 (germline): MNHEY, SVGAGI. V lost 2 bases to trimming and J lost 4 bases, with 12 bases between them. This CDR3 region has 14 residues.

This clonotype was observed a few times. This chain links TRBV20-1 with TRBJ1-2, with D maybe TRBD1 (5 bases). The germline V gene encodes CDR1 DFQATT and CDR2 SNEGSKA (reference sequence). CDR3 length: 11 residues. The CDR3 DNA reads as TGCAGAACCGAAGGGGCCTATGGCTACACCTTC. This translates into CRTEGAYGYTF.

This sequence joins TRBV5-1 and TRBJ1-1, with a tentative D call TRBD1 (6 bases). V lost 5 bases and J 2 bases, leaving 16 bases between the germline ends. Germline assignment: CDR1 SGHRS and CDR2 YFSETQ. The CDR3 runs to 15 residues. CDR3 in amino acids: CASSPEQGLNTEAFF. The DNA for the CDR3 is TGCGCCAGCAGTCCGGAACAGGGATTAAACACTGAAGCTTTCTTT.

This clonotype was recorded many times. This sequence joins TRBV20-1 and TRBJ1-1; D remains ambiguous. Between the trimmed V and J ends, which lost 4 bases and 6 bases, there was a span of 12 bases. This CDR3 comprises 12 residues. Germline-derived CDR1 and CDR2 are DFQATT and SNEGSKA (reference sequence). This CDR3 is CSATTFGAEAFF. CDR3 bases: TGCAGTGCTACCACTTTTGGCGCTGAAGCTTTCTTT.

The chain joins TRBV10-1 to TRBJ2-7; 9 nucleotides line up with TRBD2. V trimming: 3 bases; J trimming: 3 bases; junction bases outside the gene matches: 6. The CDR3 runs 15 residues. Germline V gene lookup returns CDR1 WNHNN and CDR2 SYGVQD (reference sequence). The CDR3 bases are TGCGCCAGCAGTGACCCGAGCGGGGGGTTCTACGAGCAGTACTTC. Its translation is CASSDPSGGFYEQYF.

This clonotype was detected many times. V is TRBV12-3 or TRBV12-4 and J is TRBJ2-7, with D possibly matching TRBD1 (5 bases). The CDR3 covers 14 residues. Trimming took 7 bases from V and 1 from J, leaving 14 bases between them. CDR3 residues: CASKIDSASYEQYF. CDR3 nucleotide sequence: TGTGCCAGCAAAATCGACAGCGCGTCCTACGAGCAGTACTTC.

The V and J genes are TRBV5-1 and TRBJ1-6; a weak D match, TRBD1 (5 bases). Trimming removed 1 base at V and 10 bases at J, with 9 bases between. CDR1 and CDR2 from the germline V gene are SGHRS and YFSETQ. The CDR3 is 13 residues long. CDR3 nucleotide sequence: TGCGCCAGCAGCTTGCAAAGGGGCTCACCCCTCCACTTT. Translation gives CASSLQRGSPLHF.

At least ten counts were recorded for this clonotype. V gene TRBV12-3 or TRBV12-4 combines with J gene TRBJ2-1; D is uncertain. Deletions cut 1 base from V and 8 bases from J, with 12 bases between. The CDR3 extends over 14 amino acids. The chain's CDR3 is CASSLVGVAHEQFF. Written as DNA, the CDR3 is TGTGCCAGCAGTTTAGTCGGAGTGGCTCATGAGCAGTTCTTC.

This clonotype was counted a few times. The rearrangement uses TRBV20-1 and TRBJ2-3; D uncertain. Deletions cut 3 bases from V and 4 bases from J, with 14 bases between. The germline V gene has CDR1 DFQATT and CDR2 SNEGSKA (reference sequence). The CDR3 loop spans 14 amino acids. The CDR3 nucleotides read TGCAGTGCTAGCAACCCCTATAGAGCAGATACGCAGTATTTT. It is translated as CSASNPYRADTQYF.

This clonotype has ten or more counts. This rearrangement joins TRBV15 to TRBJ2-5, with 8 bases that match TRBD1. Germline CDR1 is LNHNV and CDR2 is YYDKDF (reference sequence). The CDR3 is made up of 15 amino acids. The V segment lost 3 bases and the J segment 5 bases; nucleotides outside the gene matches: 8. DNA of the CDR3: TGTGCCACCAGCAGGCACCGACAGGGGACGGAGACCCAGTACTTC. Translation gives CATSRHRQGTETQYF.